Below are 22 T cell receptor beta chains sequenced from a single sample in a study of identical twins. TCRdb used MiXCR to reprocess the 5' RACE reads, holding one entry per CDR3 protein. The sample has about 530,000 distinct CDR3 sequences, about a fifth seen once. These same records also appear under a second study, on yellow fever vaccine responses in identical twins.

The material sequenced was CD4+ T cells sorted from blood. All receptors come from a woman aged 18-29 years in good health.

CDR3 sequence: CAISGQGGPETQYF. In DNA form, the CDR3 reads TGTGCCATCAGTGGACAGGGGGGTCCAGAGACCCAGTACTTC. This chain uses TRBV10-3 with TRBJ2-5, with 9 positions matching TRBD1. Germline-derived CDR1 and CDR2 are ENHRY and SYGVKD. J gave up 4 bases and V 4 bases, and 4 bases lay outside the gene matches. The CDR3 length is 14 residues.

The chain has TRBV12-5 and TRBJ2-1; TRBD1 is a possible D gene (7 bases). This CDR3 comprises 16 residues. CDR1 LGHNT and CDR2 FRNRAP come from the germline V gene. V lost 0 bases and J 10 bases, leaving 19 bases between the germline ends. CDR3 region: CASGLVLPRGAWEQFF. Written as DNA, the CDR3 is TGTGCTAGTGGTTTGGTCCTTCCCAGGGGGGCTTGGGAGCAGTTCTTC.

The chain has TRBV6-2 or TRBV6-3 and TRBJ2-1, with D unresolved. CDR3 length equals 13 residues. Per the germline V gene, CDR1 is MNHEY and CDR2 is SVGEGT. Trimming pared 6 bases from V and 6 bases from J, leaving 12 bases between. CDR3 nucleotide sequence: TGTGCCAGCAGAAGCCCTAACCTCAATGAGCAGTTCTTC. Translated, it gives CASRSPNLNEQFF.

The J gene is TRBJ2-5, the V gene TRBV12-3 or TRBV12-4; D gene uncertain. Deletions cut 6 bases from V and 4 bases from J, with 9 bases between. CDR3 length: 12 amino acids. The CDR3 DNA follows: TGTGCCAGCAGGGCCATGCGAGAGACCCAGTACTTC. Translated: CASRAMRETQYF.

The chain uses TRBV5-6 and TRBJ2-3; the match to TRBD2 covers 8 bases. The germline V gene encodes CDR1 SGHDT and CDR2 YYEEEE. V dropped 7 bases and J dropped 1; count of bases not matched to a gene: 14. The CDR3 length is 17 residues. CDR3 loop: CASQWARGRRGTDTQYF. The CDR3 region has the DNA TGTGCCAGCCAATGGGCCCGCGGGAGGAGAGGCACAGATACGCAGTATTTT.

The rearrangement joins TRBV10-3 to TRBJ1-5, with 9 positions matching TRBD1. CDR1 is ENHRY, CDR2 SYGVKD, per germline. Trimming took 6 bases from V and 5 from J; bases not matched to a gene: 2. CDR3 length: 13 amino acids. This chain's CDR3 is CAIRGQGDQPQHF. As DNA, the CDR3 is TGTGCCATCAGGGGACAGGGTGATCAGCCCCAGCATTTT.

This clonotype turned up a few times. This sequence joins TRBV28 and TRBJ2-1; D is perhaps TRBD1 or TRBD2 (5 bases each). V lost 3 bases, J lost 3 bases, and 15 bases lay in between. Germline CDR1 reads MDHEN; CDR2 reads SYDVKM. This CDR3 is 16 amino acids long. The CDR3 sequence: CASSFGTFGVYNEQFF. The CDR3, as DNA: TGTGCCAGCAGTTTTGGGACGTTCGGGGTCTACAATGAGCAGTTCTTC.

The chain links TRBV11-1 to TRBJ2-3; no clear D. The length of the CDR3 is 13 residues. The germline V and J ends were trimmed by 2 bases and 9 bases, with 12 bases remaining between them. The germline CDR1 and CDR2 sequences are SGHAT and FQDESV (reference sequence). CDR3 protein: CASSLLLAGTQYF. The DNA for the CDR3 is TGTGCCAGCAGCTTATTGCTTGCAGGAACGCAGTATTTT.

This clonotype was recorded at least ten times. The V gene is TRBV7-3, the J gene TRBJ2-7; no firm D call. Looked up from germline, CDR1 is SGHTA and CDR2 is FQGTGA. Trimming stripped 3 bases from V and 7 bases from J, with 10 bases between. The CDR3 runs 12 residues. The CDR3 spells CASSFGPREQYF. CDR3 DNA sequence: TGTGCCAGCAGCTTCGGACCTCGGGAGCAGTACTTC.

The V and J genes are TRBV4-1 and TRBJ2-5; D ambiguous. Germline lookup yields CDR1 MGHRA and CDR2 YSYEKL. There are 13 residues in the CDR3. Deletions cut 1 base from V and 5 bases from J, with 8 bases between. The CDR3 sequence is CASSQVMLETQYF. The CDR3 DNA follows: TGCGCCAGCAGCCAAGTGATGTTGGAGACCCAGTACTTC.

V usage is TRBV5-1 and J usage is TRBJ2-5; TRBD1 agrees at 10 bases. Per the germline V gene, CDR1 is SGHRS and CDR2 is YFSETQ. The CDR3 runs 16 residues. With 5 bases clipped from V and 0 bases from J, the junction kept 7 bases outside the gene matches. DNA for the CDR3: TGCGCCAGCAGACCCGACAGGGGGCTTTACCAAGAGACCCAGTACTTC. Translated, it gives CASRPDRGLYQETQYF.

The J gene is TRBJ1-1, the V gene TRBV11-2, with unresolved D. This CDR3 is built from 12 residues. From germline, CDR1 is SGHAT and CDR2 FQNNGV. V lost 6 bases and J 1 base, leaving 6 bases between the germline ends. CDR3 nucleotide sequence: TGTGCCAGCAGGATGGGGAACACTGAAGCTTTCTTT. Residues: CASRMGNTEAFF.

The chain couples TRBV28 to TRBJ2-2; the match to TRBD1 covers 8 bases. CDR1 and CDR2 from the germline V gene are MDHEN and SYDVKM. This CDR3 has 15 residues. The V segment lost 10 bases and the J segment 4 bases; nucleotides outside the gene matches: 11. The CDR3 sequence: CATQGAGKVTGELFF. Written as DNA, the CDR3 is TGTGCCACCCAGGGGGCGGGGAAAGTCACCGGGGAGCTGTTTTTT. Using reference TRBV28 and TRBJ2-2 for the parts outside the CDR3, the full variable domain is DVKVTQSSRYLVKRTGEKVFLECVQDMDHENMFWYRQDPGLGLRLIYFSYDVKMKEKGDIPEGYSVSREKKERFSLILESASTNQTSMYLCATQGAGKVTGELFFGEGSRLTVL.

J is TRBJ2-1 and V is TRBV4-1; weak D call: TRBD1 (6 bases). Trimming removed 1 base from V and 3 bases from J, with 10 bases in between. Germline V lookup: CDR1 MGHRA, CDR2 YSYEKL. The length of the CDR3 is 15 residues. CDR3 amino acids: CASSQVRGHYNEQFF. DNA for the CDR3: TGCGCCAGCAGCCAAGTAAGGGGACACTACAATGAGCAGTTCTTC.

The genes are TRBV11-2 and TRBJ2-3; no clear D gene. Germline V CDR1 and CDR2: SGHAT, FQNNGV. The CDR3 extends over 16 amino acids. V lost 1 base and J lost 2, with 13 bases in between. The CDR3 spells CASSLAVGTATDTQYF. The CDR3, as DNA: TGTGCCAGCAGCTTAGCGGTAGGAACAGCCACAGATACGCAGTATTTT.

V and J are TRBV5-6 and TRBJ2-1; 8 nucleotides match TRBD2. The V gene end was trimmed by 6 bases and the J gene end by 13 bases; junction bases not matched to a gene: 15. The CDR3 covers 14 residues. Germline lookup yields CDR1 SGHDT and CDR2 YYEEEE. The CDR3 loop is CASTSGLATSGQFF. Written as DNA, the CDR3 is TGTGCCAGCACCTCCGGACTAGCCACTTCTGGACAGTTCTTC. Filled out from reference TRBV5-6 and TRBJ2-1, the complete variable domain reads DAGVTQSPTHLIKTRGQQVTLRCSPKSGHDTVSWYQQALGQGPQFIFQYYEEEERQRGNFPDRFSGHQFPNYSSELNVNALLLGDSALYLCASTSGLATSGQFFGPGTRLTVL.

There are a few counts of this clonotype. V and J are TRBV20-1 and TRBJ2-1; D may be TRBD2 (6 bases). Trimming shortened V by 3 bases and J by 9 bases, and 21 bases separated the two germline ends. The germline gives CDR1 DFQATT, CDR2 SNEGSKA (reference sequence). The CDR3 contains 15 residues. CDR3 sequence: CSARGDSSIFAEQFF. DNA of the CDR3: TGCAGTGCTAGGGGGGACTCGTCCATTTTCGCTGAGCAGTTCTTC.

The chain is built from TRBV15 and TRBJ1-1, with TRBD1 matching over 8 bases. J lost 9 bases, V lost 1 base, and 4 bases had no gene match. Germline values: CDR1 LNHNV, CDR2 YYDKDF (reference sequence). The CDR3 spans 13 residues. The CDR3 loop reads CATSRVGQGKAFF. CDR3 DNA sequence: TGTGCCACCAGCAGAGTAGGACAGGGTAAAGCTTTCTTT. Based on the CDR3 plus reference TRBV15 and TRBJ1-1, the full variable domain is DAMVIQNPRYQVTQFGKPVTLSCSQTLNHNVMYWYQQKSSQAPKLLFHYYDKDFNNEADTPDNFQSRRPNTSFCFLDIRSPGLGDTAMYLCATSRVGQGKAFFGQGTRLTVV.

The chain is built from TRBV7-3 and TRBJ2-7, with 9 bases identical to TRBD2. Germline CDR1 reads SGHTA; CDR2 reads FQGTGA. Trimming cost V 5 bases and J 2 bases; bases outside gene matches: 7. The length of the CDR3 is 15 residues. The CDR3 nucleotides read TGTGCCAGCAGCCAGGCAGCGGGAGGTCCCTACGAGCAGTACTTC. Translation: CASSQAAGGPYEQYF. Variable domain in full (rest from reference TRBV7-3 and TRBJ2-7): GAGVSQTPSNKVTEKGKYVELRCDPISGHTALYWYRQSLGQGPEFLIYFQGTGAADDSGLPNDRFFAVRPEGSVSTLKIQRTERGDSAVYLCASSQAAGGPYEQYFGPGTRLTVT.

The V call is TRBV7-3, the J call TRBJ2-7, with 7 bases that match TRBD2. The CDR3 is made up of 14 amino acids. The V and J ends lost 5 bases and 6 bases, in that order; junction bases with no gene match: 10. Germline lookup yields CDR1 SGHTA and CDR2 FQGTGA. The DNA of the CDR3 is TGTGCCAGCAGCGTGGGTACGGCGGGAGCCGAGCAGTACTTC. Amino acids: CASSVGTAGAEQYF.

This clonotype was counted a few times. This chain uses TRBV7-9 with TRBJ2-3, with TRBD1 as a possible D gene (5 bases). Germline V gene lookup returns CDR1 SEHNR and CDR2 FQNEAQ (reference sequence). Deletions cut 2 bases from V and 3 bases from J, with 15 bases between. The CDR3 extends over 16 amino acids. Here the CDR3 DNA reads TGTGCCAGCAGCTTAACCCAGGGTATTGGTACAGATACGCAGTATTTT. It encodes CASSLTQGIGTDTQYF.

The rearrangement uses TRBV29-1 and TRBJ1-5; D might be TRBD1 (5 bases). The CDR3 has 14 amino acids. CDR1 is SQVTM, CDR2 ANQGSEA, per germline. V was trimmed by 4 bases and J by 3 bases, leaving 13 bases between them. CDR3 coding DNA: TGCAGCGTTGGGCAGGGACCAAACAATCAGCCCCAGCATTTT. This sequence encodes CSVGQGPNNQPQHF. Filled out from reference TRBV29-1 and TRBJ1-5, the complete variable domain reads SAVISQKPSRDICQRGTSLTIQCQVDSQVTMMFWYRQQPGQSLTLIATANQGSEATYESGFVIDKFPISRPNLTFSTLTVSNMSPEDSSIYLCSVGQGPNNQPQHFGDGTRLSIL.